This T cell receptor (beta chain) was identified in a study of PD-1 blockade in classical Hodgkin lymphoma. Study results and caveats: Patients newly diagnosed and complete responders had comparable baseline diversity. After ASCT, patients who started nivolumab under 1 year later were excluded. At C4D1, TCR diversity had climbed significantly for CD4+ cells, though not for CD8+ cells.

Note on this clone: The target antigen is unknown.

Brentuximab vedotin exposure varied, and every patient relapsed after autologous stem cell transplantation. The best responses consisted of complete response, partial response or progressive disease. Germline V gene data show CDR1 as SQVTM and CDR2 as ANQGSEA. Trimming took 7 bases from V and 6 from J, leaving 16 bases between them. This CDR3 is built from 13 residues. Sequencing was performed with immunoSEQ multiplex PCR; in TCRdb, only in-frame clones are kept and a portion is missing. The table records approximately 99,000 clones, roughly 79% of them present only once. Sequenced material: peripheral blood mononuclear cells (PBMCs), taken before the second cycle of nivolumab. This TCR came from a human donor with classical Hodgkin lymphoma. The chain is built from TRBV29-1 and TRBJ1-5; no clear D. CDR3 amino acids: CSATRDVGQPQHF. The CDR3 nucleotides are TGCAGCGCAACCCGGGATGTGGGTCAGCCCCAGCATTTT.